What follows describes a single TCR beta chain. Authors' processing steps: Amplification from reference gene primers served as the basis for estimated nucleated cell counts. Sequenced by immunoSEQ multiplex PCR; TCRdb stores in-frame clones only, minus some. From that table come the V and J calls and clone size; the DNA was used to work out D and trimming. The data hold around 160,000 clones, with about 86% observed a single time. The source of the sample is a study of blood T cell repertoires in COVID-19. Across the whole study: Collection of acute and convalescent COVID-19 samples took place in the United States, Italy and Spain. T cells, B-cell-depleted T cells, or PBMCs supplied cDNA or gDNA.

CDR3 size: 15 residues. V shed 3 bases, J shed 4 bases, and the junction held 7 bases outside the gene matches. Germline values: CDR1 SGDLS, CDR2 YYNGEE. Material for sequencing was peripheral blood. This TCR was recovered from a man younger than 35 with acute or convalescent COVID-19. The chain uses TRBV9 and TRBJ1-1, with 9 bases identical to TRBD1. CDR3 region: CASSAKRDRATEAFF. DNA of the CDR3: TGTGCCAGCAGCGCAAAACGGGACAGGGCCACTGAAGCTTTCTTT.